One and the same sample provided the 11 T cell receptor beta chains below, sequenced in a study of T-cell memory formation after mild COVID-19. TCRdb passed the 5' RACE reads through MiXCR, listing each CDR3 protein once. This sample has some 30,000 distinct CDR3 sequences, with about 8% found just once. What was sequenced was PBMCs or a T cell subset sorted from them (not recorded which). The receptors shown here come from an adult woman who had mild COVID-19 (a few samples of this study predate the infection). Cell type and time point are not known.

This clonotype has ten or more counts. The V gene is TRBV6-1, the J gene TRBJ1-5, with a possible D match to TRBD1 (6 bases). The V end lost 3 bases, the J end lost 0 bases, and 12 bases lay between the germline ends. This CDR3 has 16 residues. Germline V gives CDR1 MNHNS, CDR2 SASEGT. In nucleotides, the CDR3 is TGTGCCAGCAGTGAGGCAGGGGCGATTAGCAATCAGCCCCAGCATTTT. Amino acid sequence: CASSEAGAISNQPQHF.

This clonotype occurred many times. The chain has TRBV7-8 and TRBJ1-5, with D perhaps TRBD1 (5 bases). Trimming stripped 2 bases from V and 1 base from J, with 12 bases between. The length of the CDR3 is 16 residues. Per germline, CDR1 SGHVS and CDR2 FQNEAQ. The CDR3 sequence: CASSLWGSQSNQPQHF. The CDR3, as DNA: TGTGCCAGCAGCTTATGGGGCAGTCAAAGCAATCAGCCCCAGCATTTT.

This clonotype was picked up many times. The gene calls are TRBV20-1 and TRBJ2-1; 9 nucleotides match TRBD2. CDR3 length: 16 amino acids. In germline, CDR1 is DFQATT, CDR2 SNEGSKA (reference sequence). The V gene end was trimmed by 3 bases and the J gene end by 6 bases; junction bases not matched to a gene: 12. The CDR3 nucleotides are TGCAGTGCTAGGGATCAAGCGGGACTAGCAACCAATGAGCAGTTCTTC. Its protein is CSARDQAGLATNEQFF.

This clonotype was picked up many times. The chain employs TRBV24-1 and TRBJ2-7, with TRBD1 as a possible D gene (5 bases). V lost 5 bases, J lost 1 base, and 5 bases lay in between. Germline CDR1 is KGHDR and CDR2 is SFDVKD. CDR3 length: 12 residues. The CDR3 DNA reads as TGTGCCACCAGTGCAGGGTCCTACGAGCAGTACTTC. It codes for CATSAGSYEQYF.

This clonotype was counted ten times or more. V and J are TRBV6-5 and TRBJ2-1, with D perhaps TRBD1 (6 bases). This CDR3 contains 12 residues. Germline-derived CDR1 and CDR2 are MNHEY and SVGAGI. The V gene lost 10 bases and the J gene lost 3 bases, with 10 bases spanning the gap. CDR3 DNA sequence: TGTGCCACCCGGACAGACTACAATGAGCAGTTCTTC. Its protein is CATRTDYNEQFF.

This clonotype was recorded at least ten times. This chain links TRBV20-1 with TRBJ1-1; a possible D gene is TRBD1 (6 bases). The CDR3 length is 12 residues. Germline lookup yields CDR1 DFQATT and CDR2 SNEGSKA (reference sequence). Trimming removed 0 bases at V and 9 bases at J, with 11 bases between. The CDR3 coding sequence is TGCAGTGCTAGAGATTCAGGGGAAAAAGCTTTCTTT. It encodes CSARDSGEKAFF.

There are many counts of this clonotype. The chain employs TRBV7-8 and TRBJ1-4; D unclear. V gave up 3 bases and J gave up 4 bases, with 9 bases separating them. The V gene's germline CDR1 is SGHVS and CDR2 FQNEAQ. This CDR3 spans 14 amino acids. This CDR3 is CASSFGVGNEKLFF. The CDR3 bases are TGTGCCAGCAGCTTTGGGGTTGGTAATGAAAAACTGTTTTTT.

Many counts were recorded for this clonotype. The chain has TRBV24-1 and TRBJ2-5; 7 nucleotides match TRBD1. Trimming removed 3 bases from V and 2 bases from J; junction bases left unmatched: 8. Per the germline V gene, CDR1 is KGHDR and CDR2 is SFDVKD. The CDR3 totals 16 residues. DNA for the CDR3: TGTGCCACCAGTGATGCCGGGACAGACGTACAAGAGACCCAGTACTTC. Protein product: CATSDAGTDVQETQYF.

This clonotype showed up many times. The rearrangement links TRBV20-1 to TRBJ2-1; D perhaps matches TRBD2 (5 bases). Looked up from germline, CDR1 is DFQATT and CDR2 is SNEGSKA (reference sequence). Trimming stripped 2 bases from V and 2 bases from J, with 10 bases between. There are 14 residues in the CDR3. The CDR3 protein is CSARISAAYNEQFF. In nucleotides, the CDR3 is TGCAGTGCTAGAATTAGCGCCGCCTACAATGAGCAGTTCTTC.

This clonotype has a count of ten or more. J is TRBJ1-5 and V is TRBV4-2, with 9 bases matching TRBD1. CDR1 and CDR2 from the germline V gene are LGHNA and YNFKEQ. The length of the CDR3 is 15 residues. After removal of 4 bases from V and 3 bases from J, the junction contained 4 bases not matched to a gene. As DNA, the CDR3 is TGTGCCAGCAGCCTCGGGACAGGGAACAATCAGCCCCAGCATTTT. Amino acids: CASSLGTGNNQPQHF.

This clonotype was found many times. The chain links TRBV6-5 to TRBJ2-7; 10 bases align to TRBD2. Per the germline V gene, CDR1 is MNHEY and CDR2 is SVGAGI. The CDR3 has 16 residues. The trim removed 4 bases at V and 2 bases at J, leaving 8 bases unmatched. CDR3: CASSSPLSGRAYEQYF. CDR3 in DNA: TGTGCCAGCAGTTCCCCCTTGAGCGGGAGGGCCTACGAGCAGTACTTC.